The clone carrying this T cell receptor (beta chain) has just a few counts. What it binds is not known. Time point specified: persistent/refractory GD, antithyroid drugs over 5 years with positive TRAb. Making the TCR library involved RNA that had been extracted from PBMCs. The authors drew approximately 8.1 milliliters of peripheral blood into EDTA tubes. These data originate in a study of regulatory T cells in long-lasting Graves disease. According to the study, TCR beta libraries were built with iRepertoire HTBI primers and CDR3-region Arm-PCR. Each CDR3 protein gets one entry after TCRdb re-called the multiplex PCR reads with MiXCR. Here the sample spans 300,000 to 400,000 distinct CDR3 sequences, 15% to 20% being singletons. This CDR3 has 13 residues. The V gene end was trimmed by 8 bases and the J gene end by 2 bases; junction bases not matched to a gene: 5. Germline CDR1 WSHSY, CDR2 SAAADI. Regarding the study as a whole: Persistent Graves' patients possessed reduced TCR diversity relative to recently diagnosed ones.

Sequenced material: peripheral blood mononuclear cells (PBMCs), taken when the disease was refractory, from a patient treated with antithyroid drugs. The genes are TRBV10-2 and TRBJ1-1, with TRBD1 matching over 7 bases. The origin of this receptor is a female donor with Graves disease. The chain's CDR3 is CASLRGTNTEAFF. CDR3 in DNA: TGCGCCAGCCTCAGGGGGACAAACACTGAAGCTTTCTTT.